This TCR beta chain comes out of a study of regulatory T cells in long-lasting Graves disease. Time point defined: newly diagnosed GD, antithyroid drugs for less than 3 months. After RNA was extracted from PBMCs, the TCR library was made from it. The CDR3 contains 17 residues. To make TCR beta libraries, researchers used iRepertoire HTBI primers and Arm-PCR of CDR3 regions. Via MiXCR, TCRdb re-called the multiplex PCR reads, giving one row per CDR3 protein. This sample has under 300,000 distinct CDR3 sequences, with just over 20% found just once. About this clonotype: The likely explanation is a read error, given a far larger clone one base away.

The genes are TRBV12-3 or TRBV12-4 and TRBJ2-1; 14 nucleotides align to TRBD2. The receptor was isolated from a female donor with Graves disease. The source material was peripheral blood mononuclear cells (PBMCs), sampled at new diagnosis, from a patient treated with antithyroid drugs. The CDR3: CTSSYSGLAGVYDEQFF. CDR3 coding DNA: TGTACCAGCAGTTACTCGGGACTAGCGGGAGTTTACGATGAGCAGTTCTTC.